A selection of T cell receptor beta chains follows, all from one sample in a study of CD8+ T cells in alopecia areata. The protocol was immunoSEQ multiplex PCR, while the TCRdb copy is restricted to in-frame clones and leaves out a portion. The table has approximately 45,000 clones, 65% seen once. The sequenced sample was CD8+ T cells sorted from blood, obtained at week 4, from a patient treated with tofacitinib. These receptor sequences come from a human donor with alopecia areata. CDR3s include the opening cysteine and the closing phenylalanine or tryptophan. The D gene is left open where the match is weak. A row's size may be missing; if present it is once, few, many or a size class.

abundance: NA; j_gene: TRBJ2-1; v_gene: TRBV7-2; d_gene: TRBD1; CDR3nt: TGTGCCAGCAGCCCAGGGGGTGAGCAGTTCTTC; CDR3aa: CASSPGGEQFF
abundance: NA; j_gene: TRBJ1-1; v_gene: TRBV11-1; d_gene: TRBD1; CDR3nt: TGTGCCAGCAGCTTAGGACAGGGGGGCACTGAAGCTTTCTTT; CDR3aa: CASSLGQGGTEAFF
abundance: NA; j_gene: TRBJ2-7; v_gene: TRBV7-2; d_gene: TRBD1; CDR3nt: TGTGCCAGCAGCTTGGACAGGGGTACGCTCGAGCAGTACTTC; CDR3aa: CASSLDRGTLEQYF
abundance: NA; j_gene: TRBJ2-6; v_gene: TRBV2; d_gene: TRBD1; CDR3nt: TGTGCCAGCTATGGCTCAAGGGACAGCGAAAACTCTGGGGCCAACGTCCTGACTTTC; CDR3aa: CASYGSRDSENSGANVLTF
abundance: NA; j_gene: TRBJ1-1; v_gene: TRBV5-4; d_gene: NA; CDR3nt: TGCGCCAGCAGCAGGAAAGCTTTCTTT; CDR3aa: CASSRKAFF
abundance: NA; j_gene: TRBJ2-5; v_gene: TRBV5-1; d_gene: TRBD2; CDR3nt: TGCGCCAGCAAGTTGAGGACTAGCGAACCCGAACAAGAGACCCAGTACTTC; CDR3aa: CASKLRTSEPEQETQYF
abundance: few; j_gene: TRBJ2-1; v_gene: TRBV7-3; d_gene: NA; CDR3nt: TGTGCCAGCAGCTTAGGGCTAGGGAGTGAGCAGTTCTTC; CDR3aa: CASSLGLGSEQFF
abundance: NA; j_gene: TRBJ2-1; v_gene: TRBV29-1; d_gene: TRBD2; CDR3nt: TGCAGCGTTGGCGGGGGGAAAAACAATGAGCAGTTCTTC; CDR3aa: CSVGGGKNNEQFF
abundance: NA; j_gene: TRBJ1-2; v_gene: TRBV6-7; d_gene: NA; CDR3nt: TGTGCCAGCAGTCGCCGGGAACCATCGGGCTATGGCTACACCTTC; CDR3aa: CASSRREPSGYGYTF
abundance: few; j_gene: TRBJ2-1; v_gene: TRBV30; d_gene: TRBD1; CDR3nt: TGTGCCTGGAGTGTCGGGACAGGGGTCAATGAGCAGTTCTTC; CDR3aa: CAWSVGTGVNEQFF
abundance: NA; j_gene: TRBJ1-2; v_gene: TRBV29-1; d_gene: NA; CDR3nt: TGCAGCGCCAAAGACAGGCACCGCGGTGGCTACACCTTC; CDR3aa: CSAKDRHRGGYTF
abundance: few; j_gene: TRBJ2-2; v_gene: TRBV29-1; d_gene: NA; CDR3nt: TGCAGCGTTGAATGGGGCGGGGAGCTGTTTTTT; CDR3aa: CSVEWGGELFF
abundance: few; j_gene: TRBJ2-6; v_gene: TRBV2; d_gene: NA; CDR3nt: TGTGCCAGCAGTGAATTTGGGGCCAACGTCCTGACTTTC; CDR3aa: CASSEFGANVLTF
abundance: NA; j_gene: TRBJ1-2; v_gene: TRBV27; d_gene: NA; CDR3nt: TGTGCCAGCAGAGGGGCAGCGGGGGACTATGGCTACACCTTC; CDR3aa: CASRGAAGDYGYTF
abundance: once; j_gene: TRBJ2-7; v_gene: TRBV13; d_gene: NA; CDR3nt: TGTGCCAGCAGCTTAACTAGCTACGAGCAGTACTTC; CDR3aa: CASSLTSYEQYF
abundance: NA; j_gene: TRBJ2-1; v_gene: TRBV9; d_gene: TRBD2; CDR3nt: TGTGCCAGCAGCGTAGAATCGGGGGGGCTCAATGAGCAGTTCTTC; CDR3aa: CASSVESGGLNEQFF
abundance: NA; j_gene: TRBJ2-2; v_gene: TRBV5-6; d_gene: NA; CDR3nt: TGTGCCAGCAGCTTGTATGTCTTCGCAGGGGAGCTGTTTTTT; CDR3aa: CASSLYVFAGELFF
abundance: few; j_gene: TRBJ2-1; v_gene: TRBV4-3; d_gene: NA; CDR3nt: TGCGCCAGCAGCCAATTCAACGGCAATGAGCAGTTCTTC; CDR3aa: CASSQFNGNEQFF
abundance: few; j_gene: TRBJ2-7; v_gene: TRBV5-1; d_gene: TRBD1; CDR3nt: TGCGCCAGCAGCTTGGTAGGGACAGAAACCTACGAGCAGTACTTC; CDR3aa: CASSLVGTETYEQYF
abundance: NA; j_gene: TRBJ2-1; v_gene: TRBV10-2; d_gene: TRBD2; CDR3nt: TGCGCCAGCAGTATAACTAGCGGGGGTTACAATGAGCAGTTCTTC; CDR3aa: CASSITSGGYNEQFF
abundance: NA; j_gene: TRBJ2-3; v_gene: TRBV10-3; d_gene: NA; CDR3nt: TGTGCCACCCAAACTAGCACAGATACGCAGTATTTT; CDR3aa: CATQTSTDTQYF
abundance: NA; j_gene: TRBJ1-5; v_gene: TRBV29-1; d_gene: NA; CDR3nt: TGCAGCGTTGATCGGGGGGGTTACAGCAATCAGCCCCAGCATTTT; CDR3aa: CSVDRGGYSNQPQHF